The 30 T cell receptor beta chains in this list originate from one sample, sequenced in a study of blood T cell repertoires in COVID-19. Data came from immunoSEQ multiplex PCR; TCRdb stores just in-frame clones and leaves some out. Of some 120,000 clones in the sample, approximately 85% were seen once. Source material: peripheral blood. The receptor source for this set is a human donor in a cohort sampled during active COVID-19.

The chain combines TRBV7-9 with TRBJ2-5, with 11 positions matching TRBD1. V was clipped by 3 bases and J by 5 bases; unmatched bases: 5. The CDR3 has 15 residues. Germline loops: CDR1 SEHNR, CDR2 FQNEAQ (reference sequence). DNA for the CDR3: TGTGCCAGCAGCTTCGGACAGGGGGCGGTGGAGACCCAGTACTTC. Amino acids: CASSFGQGAVETQYF.

V and J are TRBV10-3 and TRBJ1-2; perhaps TRBD1 as D (6 bases). Germline assignment: CDR1 ENHRY and CDR2 SYGVKD. The V and J ends lost 4 bases and 6 bases respectively, with 15 bases between them. The length of the CDR3 is 14 residues. The CDR3 DNA reads as TGTGCCATCAGTGGTAATTCAGGGGTAGATGGCTACACCTTC. The encoded protein is CAISGNSGVDGYTF.

V and J are TRBV19 and TRBJ1-5; D gene uncertain. Germline CDR1 is LNHDA and CDR2 is SQIVND (reference sequence). V was trimmed by 1 base and J by 2 bases, leaving 12 bases between them. The CDR3 runs to 16 residues. Written as DNA, the CDR3 is TGTGCCAGTAGTATAGTGGGAGCTAGGGGCAATCAGCCCCAGCATTTT. Residues: CASSIVGARGNQPQHF.

The V call is TRBV11-3, the J call TRBJ2-7; 10 bases agree with TRBD1. Germline-derived CDR1 and CDR2 are SGHNT and YENEEA. The CDR3 loop spans 15 amino acids. The trim removed 1 base at V and 2 bases at J, leaving 2 bases unmatched. Written as DNA, the CDR3 is TGTGCCAGCAGCTTAGGGGGGACAGGGGCCTACGAGCAGTACTTC. Residues: CASSLGGTGAYEQYF.

The CDR3: CASSLAGGLPQETQYF. CDR3 nucleotide sequence: TGTGCCAGCAGCTTAGCGGGGGGGCTGCCCCAAGAGACCCAGTACTTC. This rearrangement joins TRBV6-2 or TRBV6-3 to TRBJ2-5; 11 nucleotides line up with TRBD2. Germline-derived CDR1 and CDR2 are MNHEY and SVGEGT. Trimming removed 6 bases from V and 1 base from J; junction bases left unmatched: 7. The CDR3 is 16 amino acids.

The CDR3 spells CASSLWAAGTGETQYF. Written as DNA, the CDR3 is TGTGCCAGCAGTTTATGGGCAGCGGGTACGGGAGAGACCCAGTACTTC. The chain links TRBV28 to TRBJ2-5; tentative D call: TRBD2 (6 bases). This CDR3 has 16 residues. V lost 0 bases and J 4 bases, leaving 15 bases between the germline ends. Germline CDR1 is MDHEN and CDR2 is SYDVKM. The whole variable domain, filled in from reference TRBV28 and TRBJ2-5, reads DVKVTQSSRYLVKRTGEKVFLECVQDMDHENMFWYRQDPGLGLRLIYFSYDVKMKEKGDIPEGYSVSREKKERFSLILESASTNQTSMYLCASSLWAAGTGETQYFGPGTRLLVL.

The chain links TRBV15 to TRBJ2-2; 8 bases match TRBD1. The CDR3 length is 14 residues. Germline V gene data show CDR1 as LNHNV and CDR2 as YYDKDF (reference sequence). The trim removed 4 bases at V and 4 bases at J, leaving 2 bases unmatched. The DNA for the CDR3 is TGTGCCACCAGCATGCAGGGGGCCACCGGGGAGCTGTTTTTT. Translated: CATSMQGATGELFF.

The sample holds a few counts of this clone. This rearrangement joins TRBV9 to TRBJ1-2; TRBD1 agrees at 8 bases. V lost 3 bases to trimming and J lost 7 bases; unmatched junction nucleotides: 17. Germline V lookup: CDR1 SGDLS, CDR2 YYNGEE. The CDR3 has 17 residues. CDR3 DNA sequence: TGTGCCAGCAGCGATGGGGACAGGACGCCCCCTTCGCGTGGCTACACCTTC. This encodes CASSDGDRTPPSRGYTF.

This clone was seen ten or more times. The chain combines TRBV10-3 with TRBJ2-7, with 7 bases identical to TRBD2. Germline V CDR1 and CDR2: ENHRY, SYGVKD. The ends lost 5 bases at V and 1 base at J; junction bases unmatched: 5. This CDR3 is 14 amino acids long. The CDR3 protein is CAISPTSWSYEQYF. CDR3 bases: TGTGCCATCAGTCCGACTAGCTGGTCCTACGAGCAGTACTTC.

This clone was picked up one time. The rearrangement uses TRBV2 and TRBJ2-1; 10 nucleotides line up with TRBD1. V trimming: 3 bases; J trimming: 9 bases; junction bases outside the gene matches: 5. CDR1 and CDR2 (germline): SNHLY, FYNNEI. This CDR3 is 14 amino acids long. The CDR3 DNA reads as TGTGCCAGCAGTGATTGGGGACAGGGGAGTGAGCAGTTCTTC. Translated, it gives CASSDWGQGSEQFF. Variable domain in full (rest from reference TRBV2 and TRBJ2-1): EPEVTQTPSHQVTQMGQEVILRCVPISNHLYFYWYRQILGQKVEFLVSFYNNEISEKSEIFDDQFSVERPDGSNFTLKIRSTKLEDSAMYFCASSDWGQGSEQFFGPGTRLTVL.

The CDR3 nucleotides are TGTGCCAGCAGCTTAGGATCTCAGCGGGGACCCTACGAGCAGTACTTC. Protein: CASSLGSQRGPYEQYF. The chain joins TRBV7-2 to TRBJ2-7; 7 bases match TRBD2. This CDR3 region has 16 residues. Germline loops: CDR1 SGHTA, CDR2 FQGNSA. J was trimmed by 2 bases and V by 1 base; bases with no gene match: 8.

The CDR3 sequence: CASSMGLADEQYF. The CDR3 DNA follows: TGCGCCAGCAGCATGGGACTAGCGGACGAGCAGTACTTC. The J gene is TRBJ2-7, the V gene TRBV5-1; the match to TRBD2 covers 11 bases. The V gene end was trimmed by 4 bases and the J gene end by 5 bases; junction bases not matched to a gene: 2. Looked up from germline, CDR1 is SGHRS and CDR2 is YFSETQ. CDR3 size: 13 residues.

The CDR3: CASSPDRDRGWKLFF. The CDR3 DNA reads as TGTGCCAGCAGCCCGGACCGGGACAGAGGTTGGAAACTGTTTTTT. The rearrangement links TRBV11-2 to TRBJ1-4; 7 nucleotides agree with TRBD1. Germline lookup yields CDR1 SGHAT and CDR2 FQNNGV. The CDR3 is 15 residues long. Trimming cost V 5 bases and J 11 bases; bases outside gene matches: 14.

This clone is a singleton in its sample. The V gene is TRBV10-3, the J gene TRBJ2-7, with D maybe TRBD2 (6 bases). Trimming left V 0 bases short and J 1 base short, with 7 bases between. The CDR3 is made up of 14 amino acids. Germline V gene lookup returns CDR1 ENHRY and CDR2 SYGVKD. CDR3 in amino acids: CAISESEGSYEQYF. The DNA of the CDR3 is TGTGCCATCAGTGAGTCGGAGGGGTCCTACGAGCAGTACTTC.

This chain connects TRBV5-4 to TRBJ2-3; 8 positions agree with TRBD2. This CDR3 spans 17 amino acids. Germline V gene data show CDR1 as SGHNT and CDR2 as YYREEE (reference sequence). Trimming removed 4 bases from V and 2 bases from J; junction bases left unmatched: 12. For the CDR3, the DNA is TGTGCCAGCAGCATTCTCTTGGGCGGGGGGACCACAGATACGCAGTATTTT. It yields the protein CASSILLGGGTTDTQYF.

This sequence joins TRBV4-1 and TRBJ2-7; 8 bases map to TRBD1. V gave up 4 bases and J gave up 2 bases; unmatched junction bases: 7. The CDR3 has 15 amino acids. The germline gives CDR1 MGHRA, CDR2 YSYEKL. CDR3 protein: CASSPGQGSAYEQYF. CDR3 in DNA: TGCGCCAGCAGCCCCGGACAGGGTTCGGCCTACGAGCAGTACTTC.

The chain links TRBV19 to TRBJ1-5; the match to TRBD1 covers 10 bases. The CDR3 is 16 amino acids. V gave up 5 bases and J gave up 2 bases; unmatched junction bases: 6. Germline V gene lookup returns CDR1 LNHDA and CDR2 SQIVND (reference sequence). The CDR3 bases are TGTGCCAGTAGTTGGACCGGGACAGGGGGCAATCAGCCCCAGCATTTT. Protein sequence: CASSWTGTGGNQPQHF.

The chain joins TRBV7-2 to TRBJ2-7, with TRBD1 identical over 8 bases. CDR3 length equals 15 residues. V was clipped by 1 base and J by 3 bases; unmatched bases: 5. The germline CDR1 and CDR2 sequences are SGHTA and FQGNSA. The CDR3 DNA follows: TGTGCCAGCAGCTTAGATCCCAGGGGGCTCTACGAGCAGTACTTC. This encodes CASSLDPRGLYEQYF.

The chain carries TRBV27 and TRBJ1-2; 11 bases fit TRBD1. V trimming: 1 base; J trimming: 8 bases; junction bases outside the gene matches: 9. The CDR3 has 16 amino acids. The germline CDR1 and CDR2 sequences are MNHEY and SMNVEV (reference sequence). The CDR3 DNA reads TGTGCCAGCAGTTTATTTAGGACAGGGGGCGCGATGGGCTACACCTTC. Its translation: CASSLFRTGGAMGYTF.

V gene TRBV13 combines with J gene TRBJ1-1, with TRBD1 matching over 9 bases. With 4 bases clipped from V and 7 bases from J, the junction kept 7 bases outside the gene matches. The CDR3 is made up of 14 amino acids. The germline CDR1 and CDR2 sequences are PRHDT and FYEKMQ (reference sequence). CDR3 in amino acids: CASSSWTGVFEAFF. The CDR3 DNA sequence: TGTGCCAGCAGCTCGTGGACAGGGGTATTTGAAGCTTTCTTT.

This chain connects TRBV27 to TRBJ2-6; perhaps TRBD2 as D (5 bases). There are 18 residues in the CDR3. V shed 6 bases and J shed 0 bases, with 18 bases lying between them. Germline V gene data show CDR1 as MNHEY and CDR2 as SMNVEV (reference sequence). CDR3 nucleotides: TGTGCCAGCAGCCCCCGTGGGAGTCAGAGCTCTGGGGCCAACGTCCTGACTTTC. Translated: CASSPRGSQSSGANVLTF.

V gene TRBV6-6 combines with J gene TRBJ1-1, with 7 bases identical to TRBD1. The CDR3 is made up of 13 amino acids. From germline, CDR1 is MNHNY and CDR2 SVGAGI (reference sequence). V lost 7 bases to trimming and J lost 1 base; unmatched junction nucleotides: 3. CDR3 loop: CASTGQANTEAFF. CDR3 DNA sequence: TGTGCCAGCACCGGACAGGCGAACACTGAAGCTTTCTTT.

This clone has only a few counts. The V and J genes are TRBV5-4 and TRBJ2-7; 8 bases agree with TRBD2. This CDR3 is 13 amino acids long. Germline loops: CDR1 SGHNT, CDR2 YYREEE (reference sequence). V dropped 4 bases and J dropped 3; count of bases not matched to a gene: 3. In DNA form, the CDR3 reads TGTGCCAGCAGCATCGGGGGGGTCTACGAGCAGTACTTC. This encodes CASSIGGVYEQYF.

The chain couples TRBV2 to TRBJ2-7; the match to TRBD1 covers 10 bases. The CDR3 totals 13 residues. V shed 10 bases, J shed 2 bases, and the junction held 5 bases outside the gene matches. The germline V gene encodes CDR1 SNHLY and CDR2 FYNNEI. CDR3 region: CAIPGQGPYEQYF. The CDR3 DNA reads as TGTGCCATTCCGGGACAGGGGCCCTACGAGCAGTACTTC.

Only one count was recorded for this clone. This rearrangement joins TRBV19 to TRBJ1-1; D is ambiguous. CDR1 and CDR2 from the germline V gene are LNHDA and SQIVND (reference sequence). The CDR3 loop spans 13 amino acids. V shed 5 bases and J shed 5 bases, with 12 bases lying between them. CDR3 coding DNA: TGTGCCAGTAGTCCCCGGAGGGAAACTGAAGCTTTCTTT. Its translation is CASSPRRETEAFF.

In its sample, this clone was seen a few times. The chain carries TRBV7-9 and TRBJ2-5; D call uncertain. V lost 4 bases to trimming and J lost 5 bases, with 5 bases between them. The CDR3 totals 11 residues. Germline loops: CDR1 SEHNR, CDR2 FQNEAQ (reference sequence). This chain's CDR3 is CASSWLETQYF. In nucleotides, the CDR3 is TGTGCCAGCAGCTGGCTTGAGACCCAGTACTTC. Combining the CDR3 with reference TRBV7-9 and TRBJ2-5 gives the whole variable domain DTGVSQNPRHKITKRGQNVTFRCDPISEHNRLYWYRQTLGQGPEFLTYFQNEAQLEKSRLLSDRFSAERPKGSFSTLEIQRTEQGDSAMYLCASSWLETQYFGPGTRLLVL.

This chain connects TRBV6-5 to TRBJ1-1; D unclear. CDR3 length: 12 residues. Germline V CDR1 and CDR2: MNHEY, SVGAGI. V lost 0 bases, J lost 8 bases, and 7 bases lay in between. The CDR3 protein is CASSYSGGEAFF. CDR3 DNA: TGTGCCAGCAGTTACTCGGGAGGGGAAGCTTTCTTT.

This clone was picked up one time. This sequence joins TRBV2 and TRBJ2-3, with a tentative D call TRBD2 (6 bases). The germline gives CDR1 SNHLY, CDR2 FYNNEI. This CDR3 has 13 amino acids. V lost 6 bases and J lost 5, with 12 bases in between. In nucleotides, the CDR3 is TGTGCCAGCAGCCCGGTGGGGGGAGATACGCAGTATTTT. It is translated as CASSPVGGDTQYF. Based on the CDR3 plus reference TRBV2 and TRBJ2-3, the full variable domain is EPEVTQTPSHQVTQMGQEVILRCVPISNHLYFYWYRQILGQKVEFLVSFYNNEISEKSEIFDDQFSVERPDGSNFTLKIRSTKLEDSAMYFCASSPVGGDTQYFGPGTRLTVL.

Only one count was recorded for this clone. The V call is TRBV3-1 (or the pseudogene TRBV3-2), the J call TRBJ2-2, with D possibly being TRBD2 (6 bases). CDR1 LGHDT and CDR2 YNNKEL come from the germline V gene (reference sequence). The V end lost 4 bases, the J end lost 3 bases, and 15 bases lay between the germline ends. This CDR3 has 16 residues. The CDR3, as DNA: TGTGCCAGCAGCCCCTCCGGGACTCGGGACACCGGGGAGCTGTTTTTT. Protein sequence: CASSPSGTRDTGELFF.

This chain connects TRBV7-8 to TRBJ2-3, with D perhaps matching TRBD2 (5 bases). Trimming took 2 bases from V and 2 from J, leaving 11 bases between them. Germline V gene lookup returns CDR1 SGHVS and CDR2 FQNEAQ. The CDR3 covers 15 residues. The CDR3 coding sequence is TGTGCCAGCAGCTTAACTCCGGGGATCACAGATACGCAGTATTTT. Encoded protein: CASSLTPGITDTQYF. Combining the CDR3 with reference TRBV7-8 and TRBJ2-3 gives the whole variable domain GAGVSQSPRYKVAKRGQDVALRCDPISGHVSLFWYQQALGQGPEFLTYFQNEAQLDKSGLPSDRFFAERPEGSVSTLKIQRTQQEDSAVYLCASSLTPGITDTQYFGPGTRLTVL.